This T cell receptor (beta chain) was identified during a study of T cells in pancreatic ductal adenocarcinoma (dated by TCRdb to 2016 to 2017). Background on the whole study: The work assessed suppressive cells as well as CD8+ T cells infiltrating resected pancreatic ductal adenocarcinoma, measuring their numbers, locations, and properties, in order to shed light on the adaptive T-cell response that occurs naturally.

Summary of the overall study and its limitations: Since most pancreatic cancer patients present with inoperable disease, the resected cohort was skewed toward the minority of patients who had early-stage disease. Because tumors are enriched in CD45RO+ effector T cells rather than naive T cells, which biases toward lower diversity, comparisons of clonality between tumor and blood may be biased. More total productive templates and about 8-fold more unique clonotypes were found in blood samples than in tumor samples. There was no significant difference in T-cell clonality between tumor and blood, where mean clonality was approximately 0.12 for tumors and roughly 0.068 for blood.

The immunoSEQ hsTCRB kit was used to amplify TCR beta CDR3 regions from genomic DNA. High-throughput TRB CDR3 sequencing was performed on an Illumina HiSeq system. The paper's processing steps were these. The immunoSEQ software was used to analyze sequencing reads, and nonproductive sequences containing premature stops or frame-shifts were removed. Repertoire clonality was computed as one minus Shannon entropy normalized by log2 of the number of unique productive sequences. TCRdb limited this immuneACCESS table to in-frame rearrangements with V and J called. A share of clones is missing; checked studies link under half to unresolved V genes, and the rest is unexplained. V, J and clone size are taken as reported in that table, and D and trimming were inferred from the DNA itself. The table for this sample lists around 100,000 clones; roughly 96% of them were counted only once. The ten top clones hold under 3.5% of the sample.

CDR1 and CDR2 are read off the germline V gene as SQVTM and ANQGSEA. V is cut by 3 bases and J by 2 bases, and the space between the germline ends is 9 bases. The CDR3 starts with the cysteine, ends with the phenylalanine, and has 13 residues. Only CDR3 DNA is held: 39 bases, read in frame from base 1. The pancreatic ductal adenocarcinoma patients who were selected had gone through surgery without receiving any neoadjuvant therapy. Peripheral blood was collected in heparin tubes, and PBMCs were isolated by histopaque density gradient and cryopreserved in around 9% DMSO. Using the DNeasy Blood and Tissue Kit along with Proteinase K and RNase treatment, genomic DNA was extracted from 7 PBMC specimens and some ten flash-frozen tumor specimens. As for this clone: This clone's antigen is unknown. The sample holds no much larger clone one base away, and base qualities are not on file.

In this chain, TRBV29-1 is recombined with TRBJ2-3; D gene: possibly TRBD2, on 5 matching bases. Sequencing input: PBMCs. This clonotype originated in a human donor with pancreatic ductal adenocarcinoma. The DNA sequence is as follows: TGCAGCGTTGATAGCGAAATCACAGATACGCAGTATTTT. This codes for CSVDSEITDTQYF.